What follows is one T cell receptor beta chain and its context. This specimen comes from a study of shared clonotypes between healthy human individuals. The repertoire was sequenced with immunoSEQ multiplex PCR; TCRdb's copy has only in-frame clones and lacks some. Altogether about 650,000 clones are present, less than 97% being singletons, with the ten largest covering 0.1% to 0.11%. The CDR3 is 12 residues long. Trimming pared 2 bases from V and 11 bases from J, leaving 12 bases between. CDR1 and CDR2 from the germline V gene are MGHRA and YSYEKL. It was CD45RO-negative cells, positively selected for CCR7, that made up naive CD8 cells, with terminally differentiated effector memory CD45RA+ cells excluded.

The chain employs TRBV4-1 and TRBJ2-5; a possible D gene is TRBD2 (5 bases). Sequenced input: naive CD8+ T cells sorted from blood. This sequence originates from a woman aged 30 to 39 in good health. Here the CDR3 reads CASSQRRGEQYF. CDR3 bases: TGCGCCAGCAGCCAAAGACGGGGAGAGCAGTACTTC.